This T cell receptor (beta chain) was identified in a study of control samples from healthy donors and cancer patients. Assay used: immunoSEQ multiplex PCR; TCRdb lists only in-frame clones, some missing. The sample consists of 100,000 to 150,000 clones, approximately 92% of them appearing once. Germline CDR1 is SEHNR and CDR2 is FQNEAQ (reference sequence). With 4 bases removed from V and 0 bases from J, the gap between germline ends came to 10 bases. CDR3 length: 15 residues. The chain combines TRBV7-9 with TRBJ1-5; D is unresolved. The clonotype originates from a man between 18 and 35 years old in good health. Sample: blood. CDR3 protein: CASSSSGVSNQPQHF. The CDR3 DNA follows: TGTGCCAGCAGCTCGAGTGGGGTTAGCAATCAGCCCCAGCATTTT.